Listed here are 29 T cell receptor beta chains from one sample, sequenced in a study of PD-1 blockade in classical Hodgkin lymphoma. Repertoires were generated with immunoSEQ multiplex PCR, while TCRdb's copy carries only in-frame clones and drops some. Of about 37,000 clones detected, just over 85% appear once; the ten largest clones hold 7.7%. All patients relapsed after autologous stem cell transplantation, and brentuximab vedotin exposure varied. The starting material was peripheral blood mononuclear cells (PBMCs), obtained before the second cycle of nivolumab. The receptors stem from a human donor with classical Hodgkin lymphoma.

CDR3 nucleotide sequence: TGTGCCAGCAGCCCGCGACAGGGGTATGGGGAGACCCAGTACTTC. The encoded protein is CASSPRQGYGETQYF. This chain connects TRBV7-3 to TRBJ2-5; TRBD1 agrees at 8 bases. J lost 5 bases, V lost 5 bases, and 10 bases had no gene match. Germline V gives CDR1 SGHTA, CDR2 FQGTGA. The CDR3 runs to 15 residues.

This clone appeared once. The chain recombines TRBV6-5 with TRBJ2-1; 7 bases are a match to TRBD2. J lost 4 bases, V lost 6 bases, and 6 bases had no gene match. Germline lookup yields CDR1 MNHEY and CDR2 SVGAGI. This CDR3 is 14 amino acids long. The CDR3 here is CASSLGRQYNEQFF. The CDR3 DNA is TGTGCCAGCAGCCTCGGGAGGCAGTACAATGAGCAGTTCTTC.

J is TRBJ1-5 and V is TRBV6-6; D is uncertain. The germline V gene encodes CDR1 MNHNY and CDR2 SVGAGI (reference sequence). V was cut by 8 bases and J by 7 bases, with 12 bases left in between. There are 12 residues in the CDR3. The CDR3 loop is CASFRVGQPQHF. In DNA, the CDR3 is TGTGCCAGCTTCCGGGTAGGGCAGCCCCAGCATTTT.

The V gene is TRBV6-5, the J gene TRBJ1-4; 11 positions match TRBD1. There are 15 residues in the CDR3. J gave up 6 bases and V 6 bases, and 6 bases lay outside the gene matches. CDR1 MNHEY and CDR2 SVGAGI come from the germline V gene. CDR3 DNA: TGTGCCAGCAGCGGGAGGACAGGGGGCGATGAAAAACTGTTTTTT. Amino acids: CASSGRTGGDEKLFF.

This sequence joins TRBV6-5 and TRBJ1-5; a possible D gene is TRBD1 (5 bases). This CDR3 comprises 13 residues. The V end was cut by 7 bases, the J end by 4 bases, with 11 bases between. Germline V gene data show CDR1 as MNHEY and CDR2 as SVGAGI. CDR3 coding DNA: TGTGCCAGCACGCGACAGCTAAATCAGCCCCAGCATTTT. It translates to CASTRQLNQPQHF.

V is TRBV5-4 and J is TRBJ1-1, with TRBD1 matching over 7 bases. J lost 0 bases, V lost 5 bases, and 1 base had no gene match. The CDR3 sequence is 13 residues long. The germline V gene has CDR1 SGHNT and CDR2 YYREEE (reference sequence). This CDR3 is CASRGQMNTEAFF. DNA of the CDR3: TGTGCCAGCAGGGGACAGATGAACACTGAAGCTTTCTTT.

The chain is built from TRBV30 and TRBJ2-1; TRBD2 matches 9 bases. The CDR3 has 14 amino acids. The V and J ends lost 0 bases and 5 bases, in that order; junction bases with no gene match: 2. The V gene's germline CDR1 is GTSNPN and CDR2 SVGIG (reference sequence). The CDR3 sequence: CAWSVLAGDNEQFF. CDR3 sequence (DNA): TGTGCCTGGAGTGTTTTAGCGGGAGACAATGAGCAGTTCTTC.

The rearrangement uses TRBV5-4 and TRBJ2-7, with 9 positions matching TRBD2. This CDR3 has 15 amino acids. Germline CDR1 is SGHNT and CDR2 is YYREEE (reference sequence). V lost 4 bases, J lost 5 bases, and 10 bases stayed unmatched. This CDR3 reads CASSLPLAGSNEQYF. CDR3 nucleotides: TGTGCCAGCAGCCTCCCCCTAGCGGGATCTAACGAGCAGTACTTC.

The chain combines TRBV6-6 with TRBJ1-1; D is possibly TRBD1 (6 bases). Trimming took 7 bases from V and 9 from J, leaving 12 bases between them. The CDR3 has 11 residues. Germline CDR1 is MNHNY and CDR2 is SVGAGI (reference sequence). The CDR3 protein is CASTYGQQAFF. In nucleotides, the CDR3 is TGTGCCAGCACCTACGGACAGCAAGCTTTCTTT.

This rearrangement joins TRBV18 to TRBJ2-5, with D possibly being TRBD1 (6 bases). With 3 bases removed from V and 2 bases from J, the gap between germline ends came to 13 bases. The germline gives CDR1 KGHSH, CDR2 LQKENI. This CDR3 region has 15 residues. The CDR3 here is CASSPHRAEQETQYF. The CDR3, as DNA: TGTGCCAGCTCACCCCACAGGGCGGAGCAAGAGACCCAGTACTTC.

The rearrangement uses TRBV5-1 and TRBJ1-5, with unresolved D. CDR1 and CDR2 from the germline V gene are SGHRS and YFSETQ. This CDR3 has 18 residues. V shed 4 bases and J shed 0 bases, with 20 bases lying between them. This chain's CDR3 is CASSGIGRVPDSNQPQHF. The CDR3 nucleotides are TGCGCCAGCAGCGGGATAGGGAGGGTGCCAGATAGCAATCAGCCCCAGCATTTT. The full variable domain, rest sourced from reference TRBV5-1 and TRBJ1-5, is KAGVTQTPRYLIKTRGQQVTLSCSPISGHRSVSWYQQTPGQGLQFLFEYFSETQRNKGNFPGRFSGRQFSNSRSEMNVSTLELGDSALYLCASSGIGRVPDSNQPQHFGDGTRLSIL.

The J gene is TRBJ2-6, the V gene TRBV5-1; D possibly uses TRBD1 or TRBD2 (5 bases each). This CDR3 comprises 15 residues. Trimming removed 2 bases at V and 0 bases at J, with 6 bases between. In germline, CDR1 is SGHRS, CDR2 YFSETQ. The CDR3 coding sequence is TGCGCCAGCAGCTTCGGGACCTCTGGGGCCAACGTCCTGACTTTC. It translates to CASSFGTSGANVLTF. The full variable domain, completed using reference TRBV5-1 and TRBJ2-6, is KAGVTQTPRYLIKTRGQQVTLSCSPISGHRSVSWYQQTPGQGLQFLFEYFSETQRNKGNFPGRFSGRQFSNSRSEMNVSTLELGDSALYLCASSFGTSGANVLTFGAGSRLTVL.

The chain uses TRBV5-1 and TRBJ1-2, with 8 bases fitting TRBD1. Germline V lookup: CDR1 SGHRS, CDR2 YFSETQ. With V trimmed by 0 bases and J by 4 bases, 5 bases remained unmatched. This CDR3 is 15 amino acids long. In nucleotides, the CDR3 is TGCGCCAGCAGCTTGGTCGGGGACAGGTTCTATGGCTACACCTTC. It yields the protein CASSLVGDRFYGYTF.

This clone was found a few times. The chain carries TRBV19 and TRBJ2-2; 7 bases agree with TRBD1. V lost 5 bases and J lost 7; bases outside the gene matches: 13. The CDR3 runs 16 residues. In germline, CDR1 is LNHDA, CDR2 SQIVND (reference sequence). The CDR3 reads CASSSLNRGYSGELFF. For the CDR3, the DNA is TGTGCCAGTAGTTCCCTAAACAGGGGATATAGCGGGGAGCTGTTTTTT.

V usage is TRBV28 and J usage is TRBJ2-1, with D possibly being TRBD2 (6 bases). Germline CDR1 reads MDHEN; CDR2 reads SYDVKM. This CDR3 is built from 15 residues. The germline V and J ends were trimmed by 5 bases and 4 bases, with 15 bases remaining between them. CDR3 sequence reads: CASSPDSGSYNEQFF. CDR3 bases: TGTGCCAGCAGTCCCGATAGCGGAAGTTACAATGAGCAGTTCTTC. Based on the CDR3 plus reference TRBV28 and TRBJ2-1, the full variable domain is DVKVTQSSRYLVKRTGEKVFLECVQDMDHENMFWYRQDPGLGLRLIYFSYDVKMKEKGDIPEGYSVSREKKERFSLILESASTNQTSMYLCASSPDSGSYNEQFFGPGTRLTVL.

The rearrangement joins TRBV29-1 to TRBJ2-7; 7 bases align to TRBD1. The J segment lost 3 bases and the V segment lost 1 base, leaving 6 bases of the junction unmatched. Germline V gives CDR1 SQVTM, CDR2 ANQGSEA. CDR3 length: 14 amino acids. CDR3 coding DNA: TGCAGCGTTGAAGGAGGGGACAGCGTCTACGAGCAGTACTTC. It specifies CSVEGGDSVYEQYF.

The V gene is TRBV2, the J gene TRBJ1-2; TRBD1 aligns across 11 bases. The CDR3 sequence is 15 residues long. Trimming took 5 bases from V and 5 from J; bases not matched to a gene: 7. Germline-derived CDR1 and CDR2 are SNHLY and FYNNEI. The chain's CDR3 is CASSKTGQGAYGYTF. DNA of the CDR3: TGTGCCAGCAGTAAGACCGGACAGGGGGCGTATGGCTACACCTTC.

The chain carries TRBV6-5 and TRBJ2-7; D tentatively reads TRBD1 or TRBD2 (5 bases each). The CDR3 has 13 amino acids. Trimming cost V 2 bases and J 7 bases, with 12 bases left between them. Looked up from germline, CDR1 is MNHEY and CDR2 is SVGAGI. The CDR3 DNA is TGTGCCAGCAGTTACGGGGGAGTAGGTGAGCAGTACTTC. Translating it yields CASSYGGVGEQYF.

This clone has a handful of counts. The chain uses TRBV21-1 and TRBJ1-3; the table's D gene call, TRBD1, was not cross checked with the DNA. TRBV21-1 is reported as a pseudogene. The CDR3 is 17 amino acids. The CDR3 reads CASSYETGTGPGNTIYF. The DNA of the CDR3 is TGTGCCAGCAGCTATGAAACCGGGACAGGGCCTGGAAACACCATATATTTT.

The genes are TRBV7-3 and TRBJ2-7, with D possibly called TRBD1 or TRBD2 (5 bases each). This CDR3 contains 15 residues. Trimming left V 0 bases short and J 7 bases short, with 16 bases between. Germline loops: CDR1 SGHTA, CDR2 FQGTGA. CDR3 protein: CASSLTPTGTVEQYF. Written as DNA, the CDR3 is TGTGCCAGCAGCTTAACGCCCACCGGGACGGTGGAGCAGTACTTC.

The rearrangement links TRBV27 to TRBJ1-2, with TRBD1 matching 8 bases. J gave up 4 bases and V 6 bases, and 4 bases lay outside the gene matches. The germline V gene has CDR1 MNHEY and CDR2 SMNVEV (reference sequence). The CDR3 is 13 residues long. CDR3 nucleotide sequence: TGTGCCAGCAGCTTTGGACAGGGCTATGGCTACACCTTC. It encodes CASSFGQGYGYTF.

In its sample, this clone was seen once. The chain employs TRBV18 and TRBJ1-1; no definite D call. Germline CDR1 KGHSH, CDR2 LQKENI. The CDR3 contains 14 residues. The ends were cut back, 2 bases at V and 1 base at J, with 8 bases in the middle. The CDR3 reads CASSPKGSNTEAFF. In DNA form, the CDR3 reads TGTGCCAGCTCACCAAAGGGATCGAACACTGAAGCTTTCTTT.

The chain employs TRBV6-7 and TRBJ2-3; D call uncertain. TRBV6-7 is recorded as an ORF, its role being uncertain. Trimming left V 7 bases short and J 4 bases short, with 9 bases between. The CDR3 runs 12 residues. The CDR3 reads CASKMVADTQYF. The CDR3 region has the DNA TGTGCCAGCAAAATGGTAGCAGATACGCAGTATTTT.

V is TRBV2 and J is TRBJ1-2; a possible D gene is TRBD1 (6 bases). The germline V and J ends were trimmed by 10 bases and 2 bases, with 11 bases remaining between them. The CDR3 spans 12 residues. Germline V gene sequence: CDR1 SNHLY, CDR2 FYNNEI. CDR3 coding DNA: TGTGCCACCGGAGGGACAAACTATGGCTACACCTTC. It encodes CATGGTNYGYTF.

The chain combines TRBV7-8 with TRBJ1-4; D unresolved. V shed 5 bases and J shed 5 bases, with 18 bases lying between them. Germline V gene lookup returns CDR1 SGHVS and CDR2 FQNEAQ. The CDR3 runs to 16 residues. The CDR3 DNA is TGTGCCAGCAGCGGCAGAGATATTTATAAGAATGAAAAACTGTTTTTT. Residues: CASSGRDIYKNEKLFF. The variable domain in full, completed from reference TRBV7-8 and TRBJ1-4, reads GAGVSQSPRYKVAKRGQDVALRCDPISGHVSLFWYQQALGQGPEFLTYFQNEAQLDKSGLPSDRFFAERPEGSVSTLKIQRTQQEDSAVYLCASSGRDIYKNEKLFFGSGTQLSVL.

This chain uses TRBV4-1 with TRBJ2-1; no definite D call. V lost 2 bases to trimming and J lost 8 bases, with 16 bases between them. Germline CDR1 MGHRA, CDR2 YSYEKL. The CDR3 loop spans 15 amino acids. The CDR3 protein is CASSQYFDQTDEQFF. Here the CDR3 DNA reads TGCGCCAGCAGCCAATATTTTGACCAGACGGATGAGCAGTTCTTC.

This clone was recorded only once. The J gene is TRBJ1-4, the V gene TRBV9; D is ambiguous. CDR3 length equals 16 residues. V gave up 4 bases and J gave up 0 bases, with 13 bases separating them. CDR1 SGDLS and CDR2 YYNGEE come from the germline V gene. CDR3 DNA sequence: TGTGCCAGCAGCCGTAATATTGAGTCAACTAATGAAAAACTGTTTTTT. Translation: CASSRNIESTNEKLFF.

The chain has TRBV7-6 and TRBJ2-7, with 8 bases aligning to TRBD1. Germline CDR1 reads SGHVS; CDR2 reads FNYEAQ. The CDR3 is 15 amino acids. Trimming at V came to 2 bases and at J to 2 bases, leaving 5 bases not matched to a gene. CDR3 loop: CASSLIAGGPYEQYF. CDR3 coding DNA: TGTGCCAGCAGCTTAATCGCAGGGGGCCCCTACGAGCAGTACTTC.

The rearrangement links TRBV11-2 to TRBJ1-4, with a weak D call TRBD1 (5 bases). The V gene's germline CDR1 is SGHAT and CDR2 FQNNGV. With 1 base removed from V and 3 bases from J, the gap between germline ends came to 9 bases. The CDR3 contains 15 residues. In nucleotides, the CDR3 is TGTGCCAGCAGCTTAGGGGGCCTTGCTAATGAAAAACTGTTTTTT. It specifies CASSLGGLANEKLFF.